The 18 T cell receptor beta chains below come from one sample, sequenced in a study of T cell responses to AZD1222 COVID-19 vaccine. The protocol was immunoSEQ multiplex PCR, while the TCRdb copy is restricted to in-frame clones and leaves out a portion. The table has 120,000 or so clones, 88% seen once. The input for sequencing was peripheral blood, taken 28 days after the second AZD1222 dose. These receptors were taken from an adult who received the AZD1222 COVID-19 vaccine.

The chain employs TRBV6-2 or TRBV6-3 and TRBJ1-2; 7 bases line up with TRBD1. J lost 4 bases, V lost 4 bases, and 12 bases had no gene match. This CDR3 is built from 16 residues. Germline V gene sequence: CDR1 MNHEY, CDR2 SVGEGT. Here the CDR3 reads CASSSPQFRGIYGYTF. The DNA of the CDR3 is TGTGCCAGCAGTTCTCCCCAATTCAGGGGGATCTATGGCTACACCTTC.

The table lists this clone with a few counts. The genes are TRBV2 and TRBJ1-2, with 7 bases matching TRBD1. Unmatched junction bases numbered 16, after V lost 8 bases and J lost 1 base. CDR1 and CDR2 from the germline V gene are SNHLY and FYNNEI. The CDR3 has 17 residues. CDR3 bases: TGTGCCAGCTCCGACCCCCGGGACAGTCTAAATAACTATGGCTACACCTTC. This gives the protein CASSDPRDSLNNYGYTF.

This clone was recorded a few times. This sample also contains other DNA sequences that code for the same CDR3. The rearrangement uses TRBV19 and TRBJ1-3; D gene unclear. The V gene's germline CDR1 is LNHDA and CDR2 SQIVND (reference sequence). Trimming cost V 5 bases and J 0 bases, with 11 bases left between them. The CDR3 loop spans 15 amino acids. The CDR3 is CASSSDRSSGNTIYF. The DNA for the CDR3 is TGTGCCAGTAGTTCAGACCGAAGCTCTGGAAACACCATATATTTT.

The chain links TRBV6-6 to TRBJ1-5, with D uncertain. This CDR3 is 13 amino acids long. The germline V gene encodes CDR1 MNHNY and CDR2 SVGAGI (reference sequence). V was pared by 0 bases and J by 6 bases, with 6 bases between. The CDR3 region is CASSYSIAQPQHF. In DNA, the CDR3 is TGTGCCAGCAGTTACTCGATTGCTCAGCCCCAGCATTTT.

CDR3 sequence reads: CASSELNTEAFF. CDR3 nucleotides: TGCGCCAGCAGTGAACTGAACACTGAAGCTTTCTTT. The chain links TRBV5-1 to TRBJ1-1; D gene ambiguous. With 5 bases removed from V and 0 bases from J, the gap between germline ends came to 5 bases. The CDR3 covers 12 residues. Germline V gene data show CDR1 as SGHRS and CDR2 as YFSETQ.

The chain joins TRBV7-9 to TRBJ2-7; 7 bases fit TRBD2. Germline values: CDR1 SEHNR, CDR2 FQNEAQ (reference sequence). V shed 3 bases, J shed 7 bases, and the junction held 15 bases outside the gene matches. The CDR3 has 16 residues. CDR3 sequence (DNA): TGTGCCAGCAGCTTGGGTGAGGCGGGAGTCGCTGGAGAGCAGTACTTC. Translating it yields CASSLGEAGVAGEQYF. The full variable domain, in which reference TRBV7-9 and TRBJ2-7 provide the parts outside the CDR3, is DTGVSQNPRHKITKRGQNVTFRCDPISEHNRLYWYRQTLGQGPEFLTYFQNEAQLEKSRLLSDRFSAERPKGSFSTLEIQRTEQGDSAMYLCASSLGEAGVAGEQYFGPGTRLTVT.

CDR3 amino acids: CSVSISEQFF. The CDR3 DNA follows: TGCAGCGTTAGTATTTCCGAGCAGTTCTTC. The V and J genes are TRBV29-1 and TRBJ2-1; no clear D gene. The CDR3 runs to 10 residues. Trimming cost V 5 bases and J 10 bases, with 9 bases left between them. Germline CDR1 SQVTM, CDR2 ANQGSEA.

The V and J genes are TRBV30 and TRBJ1-2; 8 nucleotides match TRBD1. With 3 bases clipped from V and 8 bases from J, the junction kept 2 bases outside the gene matches. The germline gives CDR1 GTSNPN, CDR2 SVGIG (reference sequence). The CDR3 sequence is 11 residues long. This CDR3 is CAWRDRAGYTF. For the CDR3, the DNA is TGTGCCTGGAGGGACAGGGCGGGCTACACCTTC. Complete variable domain (other parts from reference TRBV30 and TRBJ1-2): SQTIHQWPATLVQPVGSPLSLECTVEGTSNPNLYWYRQAAGRGLQLLFYSVGIGQISSEVPQNLSASRPQDRQFILSSKKLLLSDSGFYLCAWRDRAGYTFGSGTRLTVV.

This clone was seen a single time. This chain uses TRBV6-5 with TRBJ1-1; possibly TRBD1 for D (5 bases). Germline V gives CDR1 MNHEY, CDR2 SVGAGI. Deletions cut 3 bases from V and 0 bases from J, with 8 bases between. The CDR3 has 14 amino acids. The CDR3 protein is CASSYQGMNTEAFF. CDR3 coding DNA: TGTGCCAGCAGTTATCAGGGAATGAACACTGAAGCTTTCTTT.

The chain uses TRBV15 and TRBJ2-7; 7 positions match TRBD1. V lost 5 bases and J lost 9; bases outside the gene matches: 13. This CDR3 spans 14 amino acids. CDR1 LNHNV and CDR2 YYDKDF come from the germline V gene (reference sequence). CDR3 DNA sequence: TGTGCCACCAGCGTCGGACAGGCCTCTGACTTGCAGTACTTC. Residues: CATSVGQASDLQYF.

This chain links TRBV27 with TRBJ2-7, with D possibly TRBD2 on 6 matching bases. The CDR3 loop spans 14 amino acids. V lost 3 bases to trimming and J lost 5 bases, with 14 bases between them. From germline, CDR1 is MNHEY and CDR2 SMNVEV (reference sequence). CDR3 in amino acids: CASSLPGGIHEQYF. The DNA for the CDR3 is TGTGCCAGCAGTTTGCCTGGAGGGATCCACGAGCAGTACTTC.

The CDR3 loop is CASSLDPRDSAQYF. CDR3 sequence (DNA): TGTGCCAGCAGCTTGGATCCCCGGGACTCAGCCCAGTACTTC. The chain joins TRBV5-4 to TRBJ2-5, with a tentative D call TRBD2 (6 bases). V lost 0 bases and J lost 9, with 15 bases in between. Germline-derived CDR1 and CDR2 are SGHNT and YYREEE (reference sequence). The CDR3 spans 14 residues.

The chain joins TRBV9 to TRBJ1-1, with D uncertain. CDR1 and CDR2 (germline): SGDLS, YYNGEE. The CDR3 spans 14 residues. Trimming shortened V by 0 bases and J by 1 base, and 7 bases separated the two germline ends. CDR3 loop: CASSVASKNTEAFF. The CDR3 bases are TGTGCCAGCAGCGTAGCCTCCAAGAACACTGAAGCTTTCTTT.

The chain uses TRBV30 and TRBJ2-6; D might be TRBD1 or TRBD2, each matching 6 bases. Per the germline V gene, CDR1 is GTSNPN and CDR2 is SVGIG (reference sequence). The V end was cut by 4 bases, the J end by 2 bases, with 12 bases between. CDR3 length equals 15 residues. The chain's CDR3 is CAWTLRGAGANVLTF. In DNA form, the CDR3 reads TGTGCCTGGACCCTGAGGGGGGCTGGGGCCAACGTCCTGACTTTC.

The V gene is TRBV15, the J gene TRBJ1-4; 7 bases line up with TRBD1. This CDR3 comprises 16 residues. Germline CDR1 is LNHNV and CDR2 is YYDKDF (reference sequence). Trimming took 0 bases from V and 3 from J; bases not matched to a gene: 4. The CDR3 here is CATSRDGGQPNEKLFF. The DNA of the CDR3 is TGTGCCACCAGCAGAGATGGGGGACAGCCTAATGAAAAACTGTTTTTT.

This chain links TRBV19 with TRBJ2-1; no definite D call. The V gene's germline CDR1 is LNHDA and CDR2 SQIVND (reference sequence). CDR3 length: 15 amino acids. Trimming removed 6 bases at V and 2 bases at J, with 14 bases between. CDR3 sequence reads: CASSASRSPYNEQFF. In DNA form, the CDR3 reads TGTGCCAGTAGCGCCAGTCGGTCACCCTACAATGAGCAGTTCTTC.

This chain uses TRBV19 with TRBJ2-2; possibly TRBD1 for D (6 bases). The CDR3 runs 12 residues. V lost 5 bases and J 11 bases, leaving 12 bases between the germline ends. CDR1 and CDR2 from the germline V gene are LNHDA and SQIVND (reference sequence). CDR3 protein: CASSSQGRELFF. CDR3 sequence (DNA): TGTGCCAGTAGTTCACAGGGACGCGAGCTGTTTTTT.

The chain carries TRBV19 and TRBJ1-3; D might be TRBD1 (5 bases). This CDR3 has 16 amino acids. Germline CDR1 LNHDA, CDR2 SQIVND (reference sequence). Deletions cut 5 bases from V and 2 bases from J, with 16 bases between. CDR3 residues: CASSGGLREAGNTIYF. CDR3 DNA: TGTGCCAGTAGTGGGGGACTGCGAGAGGCTGGAAACACCATATATTTT.